What follows are 29 T cell receptor beta chains derived from one specimen sequenced in a study of shared clonotypes between healthy human individuals. Sequencing used immunoSEQ multiplex PCR; TCRdb keeps in-frame clones, though not all of them. The data hold about 1 million clones, with approximately 70% observed a single time. The sequenced sample was memory CD4+ T cells sorted from blood. Specified subset: CD45RA-negative fraction. The receptors were gathered from a man aged 18 to 30 in good health.

V gene TRBV6-1 combines with J gene TRBJ1-2, with D perhaps matching TRBD1 (6 bases). V was trimmed by 5 bases and J by 7 bases, leaving 14 bases between them. The length of the CDR3 is 13 residues. CDR1 is MNHNS, CDR2 SASEGT, per germline. The CDR3 DNA reads as TGTGCCAGCAGTTGGGCAGGGGTTAGTGGCTACACCTTC. Translated: CASSWAGVSGYTF.

The V gene is TRBV6-6, the J gene TRBJ1-5, with D unresolved. V was pared by 6 bases and J by 0 bases, with 12 bases between. This CDR3 spans 15 amino acids. CDR1 and CDR2 (germline): MNHNY, SVGAGI (reference sequence). CDR3 DNA sequence: TGTGCCAGCAGCACGGACGGATATAGCAATCAGCCCCAGCATTTT. The encoded protein is CASSTDGYSNQPQHF.

The chain combines TRBV5-6 with TRBJ1-2, with TRBD1 identical over 10 bases. This CDR3 comprises 16 residues. After removal of 1 base from V and 6 bases from J, the junction contained 9 bases not matched to a gene. Germline CDR1 and CDR2: SGHDT and YYEEEE. This chain's CDR3 is CASSLPGQGISDGYTF. In DNA, the CDR3 is TGTGCCAGCAGCTTGCCGGGACAGGGGATATCGGATGGCTACACCTTC.

The chain has TRBV30 and TRBJ2-5; D is tentatively TRBD1 or TRBD2 (5 bases each). Matching the DNA end better, TRBJ2-7 makes the J call doubtful. This CDR3 contains 14 residues. Germline V gives CDR1 GTSNPN, CDR2 SVGIG (reference sequence). This CDR3 reads CAWRPLGAYYEQYF. As DNA, the CDR3 is TGTGCCTGGAGGCCTCTCGGGGCTTACTACGAGCAGTACTTC.

As regards this clone: Other DNA sequences in this sample translate to the same CDR3. The chain has TRBV29-1 and TRBJ2-3; D may be TRBD1 (6 bases). In germline, CDR1 is SQVTM, CDR2 ANQGSEA. This CDR3 spans 13 amino acids. V was cut by 5 bases and J by 0 bases, with 9 bases left in between. DNA of the CDR3: TGCAGCGTTAGGACAGATAGCACAGATACGCAGTATTTT. Amino acid sequence: CSVRTDSTDTQYF.

The chain carries TRBV5-1 and TRBJ2-1; tentatively, D is TRBD2 (6 bases). CDR1 is SGHRS, CDR2 YFSETQ, per germline. There are 19 residues in the CDR3. Deletions cut 0 bases from V and 7 bases from J, with 26 bases between. The CDR3 nucleotides read TGCGCCAGCAGCTTGGATCCCGGGACTCCTGGGGGTTTTGTGAATGAGCAGTTCTTC. Encoded protein: CASSLDPGTPGGFVNEQFF.

This clone has a single count. This chain links TRBV6-1 with TRBJ2-7; either TRBD1 or TRBD2 may fit D (5 bases each). Deletions cut 4 bases from V and 0 bases from J, with 10 bases between. From germline, CDR1 is MNHNS and CDR2 SASEGT. The CDR3 runs to 14 residues. The CDR3 region is CASSVSGTSYEQYF. CDR3 DNA sequence: TGTGCCAGCAGTGTTTCCGGGACCTCCTACGAGCAGTACTTC.

This clone was detected only once. The chain recombines TRBV10-3 with TRBJ1-1; D unclear. This CDR3 has 12 amino acids. Trimming took 4 bases from V and 11 from J, leaving 14 bases between them. Germline V lookup: CDR1 ENHRY, CDR2 SYGVKD. The CDR3 loop is CAISGKPGEAFF. The CDR3 DNA reads as TGTGCCATCAGTGGGAAGCCCGGGGAGGCTTTCTTT.

CDR3 sequence (DNA): TGCGCCAGCAGCCAAGATCCCCCTAGCGGGGGGGCCAAGACCCAGTACTTC. It yields the protein CASSQDPPSGGAKTQYF. The chain recombines TRBV4-1 with TRBJ2-5; 12 positions match TRBD2. Trimming cost V 0 bases and J 6 bases; bases outside gene matches: 8. The germline CDR1 and CDR2 sequences are MGHRA and YSYEKL. The length of the CDR3 is 17 residues.

The chain carries TRBV5-1 and TRBJ2-5, with 8 bases matching TRBD1. The CDR3 loop spans 12 amino acids. From germline, CDR1 is SGHRS and CDR2 YFSETQ. Trimming removed 6 bases from V and 5 bases from J; junction bases left unmatched: 3. CDR3 nucleotides: TGCGCCAGCAAGGGGACAGGTGAGACCCAGTACTTC. Protein sequence: CASKGTGETQYF. The entire variable domain, with the rest obtained from reference TRBV5-1 and TRBJ2-5, is as follows: KAGVTQTPRYLIKTRGQQVTLSCSPISGHRSVSWYQQTPGQGLQFLFEYFSETQRNKGNFPGRFSGRQFSNSRSEMNVSTLELGDSALYLCASKGTGETQYFGPGTRLLVL.

The gene calls are TRBV4-1 and TRBJ1-3; the D gene is possibly TRBD1 (5 bases). The V end lost 1 base, the J end lost 1 base, and 17 bases lay between the germline ends. The CDR3 spans 18 residues. The germline CDR1 and CDR2 sequences are MGHRA and YSYEKL. CDR3 sequence: CASSQGTLKGLSGNTIYF. CDR3 DNA: TGCGCCAGCAGCCAAGGGACACTAAAGGGGCTATCTGGAAACACCATATATTTT.

This sequence joins TRBV30 and TRBJ2-1; TRBD2 might be the D (5 bases). V dropped 2 bases and J dropped 5 bases, with 16 bases sitting between them. In germline, CDR1 is GTSNPN, CDR2 SVGIG (reference sequence). The CDR3 contains 15 residues. The CDR3 protein is CAWSTALRRDNEQFF. The CDR3 nucleotides read TGTGCCTGGAGTACAGCGTTACGGCGGGACAATGAGCAGTTCTTC.

The J gene is TRBJ2-7, the V gene TRBV19; TRBD1 is a possible D gene (5 bases). The CDR3 runs to 16 residues. Germline-derived CDR1 and CDR2 are LNHDA and SQIVND (reference sequence). V was shortened by 1 base and J by 4 bases, with 17 bases between the two germline ends. This CDR3 is CASSIGLDTPVYEQYF. The CDR3 region has the DNA TGTGCCAGTAGTATAGGCTTGGACACCCCTGTTTACGAGCAGTACTTC.

The gene calls are TRBV28 and TRBJ2-7; D is perhaps TRBD2 (5 bases). Germline values: CDR1 MDHEN, CDR2 SYDVKM. CDR3 length: 15 residues. Trimming removed 8 bases at V and 1 base at J, with 18 bases between. In DNA, the CDR3 is TGTGCCAGCTCCAGAGCCTTTCCGGGGTCCTACGAGCAGTACTTC. Protein sequence: CASSRAFPGSYEQYF. Looking up the rest from reference TRBV28 and TRBJ2-7 gives the full variable domain: DVKVTQSSRYLVKRTGEKVFLECVQDMDHENMFWYRQDPGLGLRLIYFSYDVKMKEKGDIPEGYSVSREKKERFSLILESASTNQTSMYLCASSRAFPGSYEQYFGPGTRLTVT.

This rearrangement joins TRBV28 to TRBJ1-2, with 8 bases fitting TRBD1. CDR3 length: 12 residues. The J segment lost 8 bases and the V segment lost 6 bases, leaving 5 bases of the junction unmatched. Germline V gene sequence: CDR1 MDHEN, CDR2 SYDVKM. CDR3 bases: TGTGCCAGCAGCTGGAACAGGGGGGGCTACACCTTC. Translating gives CASSWNRGGYTF.

The rearrangement links TRBV4-3 to TRBJ1-4, with D perhaps matching TRBD1 (6 bases). The CDR3 spans 17 residues. V lost 0 bases to trimming and J lost 7 bases, with 18 bases between them. Germline CDR1 and CDR2: LGHNA and YSLEER. Here the CDR3 reads CASSQDDDRTVVEKLFF. The CDR3 DNA reads as TGCGCCAGCAGCCAAGATGATGATAGGACAGTGGTTGAAAAACTGTTTTTT.

This rearrangement joins TRBV7-2 to TRBJ2-2; D gene ambiguous. Looked up from germline, CDR1 is SGHTA and CDR2 is FQGNSA. Trimming removed 3 bases at V and 3 bases at J, with 11 bases between. This CDR3 has 15 amino acids. The DNA for the CDR3 is TGTGCCAGCAGCTTTGGTCCGAGCTACACCGGGGAGCTGTTTTTT. This codes for CASSFGPSYTGELFF.

CDR3 region: CASSQEKQGGETQYF. The CDR3 DNA sequence: TGCGCCAGCAGCCAAGAAAAACAGGGAGGAGAGACCCAGTACTTC. This chain links TRBV4-1 with TRBJ2-5; D may correspond to TRBD1 or TRBD2 (6 bases each). V lost 0 bases and J 4 bases, leaving 12 bases between the germline ends. The germline CDR1 and CDR2 sequences are MGHRA and YSYEKL. This CDR3 is 15 amino acids long.

This chain joins TRBV4-1 and TRBJ2-7; D perhaps matches TRBD2 (6 bases). The CDR3 loop spans 15 amino acids. Trimming pared 3 bases from V and 1 base from J, leaving 13 bases between. Germline CDR1 MGHRA, CDR2 YSYEKL. CDR3 nucleotide sequence: TGCGCCAGCAGCCACCGAGATCGGGGGTCCTACGAGCAGTACTTC. Its translation is CASSHRDRGSYEQYF.

V gene TRBV30 combines with J gene TRBJ1-3; D ambiguous. Germline V gives CDR1 GTSNPN, CDR2 SVGIG (reference sequence). The CDR3 is 13 residues long. V was cut by 5 bases and J by 4 bases, with 12 bases left in between. CDR3 protein: CAWDFLEGNTIYF. CDR3 bases: TGTGCCTGGGACTTCCTGGAGGGAAACACCATATATTTT. Supplemented by reference TRBV30 and TRBJ1-3, the full variable domain reads SQTIHQWPATLVQPVGSPLSLECTVEGTSNPNLYWYRQAAGRGLQLLFYSVGIGQISSEVPQNLSASRPQDRQFILSSKKLLLSDSGFYLCAWDFLEGNTIYFGEGSWLTVV.

The chain employs TRBV6-6 and TRBJ2-5; TRBD2 is a possible D gene (6 bases). Trimming pared 6 bases from V and 4 bases from J, leaving 15 bases between. There are 14 residues in the CDR3. Germline CDR1 reads MNHNY; CDR2 reads SVGAGI (reference sequence). The CDR3: CASRTKGGRETQYF. CDR3 sequence (DNA): TGTGCCAGCAGGACTAAGGGAGGTAGAGAGACCCAGTACTTC.

V and J are TRBV28 and TRBJ1-2, with D possibly TRBD1 on 6 matching bases. Germline V gene lookup returns CDR1 MDHEN and CDR2 SYDVKM. The CDR3 totals 14 residues. The V end was cut by 5 bases, the J end by 7 bases, with 17 bases between. The CDR3 region has the DNA TGTGCCAGCAGTACCGAACAGGGAATAGGTGGCTACACCTTC. Its protein product is CASSTEQGIGGYTF.

This chain uses TRBV15 with TRBJ2-7; no clear D. Trimming pared 6 bases from V and 7 bases from J, leaving 16 bases between. The length of the CDR3 is 13 residues. Germline assignment: CDR1 LNHNV and CDR2 YYDKDF (reference sequence). The CDR3 DNA reads TGTGCCACCAGGGCTCCGGGCCTGGGGGAGCAGTACTTC. It codes for CATRAPGLGEQYF.

The chain links TRBV9 to TRBJ2-5; possible D gene TRBD2, 5 bases. The germline CDR1 and CDR2 sequences are SGDLS and YYNGEE. The CDR3 runs 15 residues. V was clipped by 0 bases and J by 0 bases, with 9 bases between them. The CDR3 DNA reads TGTGCCAGCAGCGTAGGAGGGCAGAACCAAGAGACCCAGTACTTC. Its protein product is CASSVGGQNQETQYF.

Points on this clone: Within the sample, other DNA sequences also encode this same CDR3. The V call is TRBV7-2, the J call TRBJ2-5, with 8 bases that match TRBD1. The V and J ends lost 6 bases and 4 bases, in that order; junction bases with no gene match: 4. The CDR3 consists of 13 residues. Germline V gene lookup returns CDR1 SGHTA and CDR2 FQGNSA. The CDR3 sequence: CASRDRAGETQYF. CDR3 nucleotides: TGTGCCAGCAGGGACAGGGCAGGAGAGACCCAGTACTTC.

This clone was counted a few times. Other DNA sequences in the sample encode the same CDR3. CDR3: CASSLDNTEAFF. CDR3 DNA sequence: TGTGCCAGCAGCTTAGATAACACTGAAGCTTTCTTT. The J gene is TRBJ1-1, the V gene TRBV11-3; D uncertain. V lost 0 bases, J lost 2 bases, and 1 base lay in between. Per the germline V gene, CDR1 is SGHNT and CDR2 is YENEEA. This CDR3 region has 12 residues.

The rearrangement uses TRBV18 and TRBJ1-5, with a weak D call TRBD1 (5 bases). CDR3 size: 14 residues. Germline V gene data show CDR1 as KGHSH and CDR2 as LQKENI. Trimming shortened V by 1 base and J by 8 bases, and 12 bases separated the two germline ends. CDR3 sequence: CASSPQQGMEPQHF. The CDR3 DNA reads TGTGCCAGCTCACCACAGCAGGGAATGGAGCCCCAGCATTTT.

This clone was counted only a few times. CDR3 bases: TGTGCCAGCAGTAATAGCATGATGGGGGAGACCCAGTACTTC. Residues: CASSNSMMGETQYF. V and J are TRBV2 and TRBJ2-5, with D hard to call. This CDR3 has 14 amino acids. Trimming shortened V by 5 bases and J by 5 bases, and 15 bases separated the two germline ends. CDR1 and CDR2 (germline): SNHLY, FYNNEI.

The chain recombines TRBV5-1 with TRBJ2-2; D uncertain. Germline CDR1 and CDR2: SGHRS and YFSETQ. V dropped 4 bases and J dropped 3 bases, with 13 bases sitting between them. The CDR3 covers 15 residues. The CDR3 nucleotides read TGCGCCAGCAGCCCGCTACCAGGACACACCGGGGAGCTGTTTTTT. It is translated as CASSPLPGHTGELFF.